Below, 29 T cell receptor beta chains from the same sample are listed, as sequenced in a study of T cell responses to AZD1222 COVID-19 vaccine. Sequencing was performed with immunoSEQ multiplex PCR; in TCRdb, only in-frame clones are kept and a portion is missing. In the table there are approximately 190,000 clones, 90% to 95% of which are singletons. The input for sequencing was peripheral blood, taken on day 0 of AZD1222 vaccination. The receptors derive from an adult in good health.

The CDR3 sequence is CSVEPTSGPSYNEQFF. Here the CDR3 DNA reads TGCAGCGTTGAGCCCACTAGCGGACCCTCCTACAATGAGCAGTTCTTC. The chain carries TRBV29-1 and TRBJ2-1, with 8 nucleotides matching TRBD2. The germline CDR1 and CDR2 sequences are SQVTM and ANQGSEA. This CDR3 has 16 amino acids. V lost 3 bases, J lost 0 bases, and 7 bases stayed unmatched.

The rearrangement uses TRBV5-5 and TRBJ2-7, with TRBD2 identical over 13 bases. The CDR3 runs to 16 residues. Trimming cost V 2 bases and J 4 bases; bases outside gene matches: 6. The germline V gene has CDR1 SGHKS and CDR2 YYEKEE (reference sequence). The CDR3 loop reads CASSLGTSGAPYEQYF. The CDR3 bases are TGTGCCAGCAGCTTAGGGACTAGCGGGGCCCCGTACGAGCAGTACTTC.

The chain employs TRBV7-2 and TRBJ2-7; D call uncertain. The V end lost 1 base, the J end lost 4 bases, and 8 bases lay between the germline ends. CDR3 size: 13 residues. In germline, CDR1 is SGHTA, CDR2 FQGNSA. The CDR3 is CASSLVSGYEQYF. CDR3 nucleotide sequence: TGTGCCAGCAGCTTAGTGTCCGGGTACGAGCAGTACTTC.

CDR3 sequence: CASSFGTGYNEQFF. The CDR3 DNA reads as TGTGCCAGCAGTTTCGGGACAGGGTACAATGAGCAGTTCTTC. The chain uses TRBV28 and TRBJ2-1; TRBD1 matches at 9 bases. V lost 3 bases and J lost 4; bases outside the gene matches: 1. CDR1 and CDR2 (germline): MDHEN, SYDVKM. The CDR3 totals 14 residues.

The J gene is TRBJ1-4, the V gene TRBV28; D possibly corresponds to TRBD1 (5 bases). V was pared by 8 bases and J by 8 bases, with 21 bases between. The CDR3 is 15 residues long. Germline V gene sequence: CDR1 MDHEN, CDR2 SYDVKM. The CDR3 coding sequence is TGTGCCAGCGCCCAGGGCACGGGGCGATGGGAAAAACTGTTTTTT. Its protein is CASAQGTGRWEKLFF.

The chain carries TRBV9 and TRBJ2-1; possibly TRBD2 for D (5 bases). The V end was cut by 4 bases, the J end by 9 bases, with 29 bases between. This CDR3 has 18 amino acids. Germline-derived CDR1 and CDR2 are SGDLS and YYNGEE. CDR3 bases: TGTGCCAGCAGCTCAGTAGGGTCTAGCTTCCAATCCAACGCTGAGCAGTTCTTC. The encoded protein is CASSSVGSSFQSNAEQFF.

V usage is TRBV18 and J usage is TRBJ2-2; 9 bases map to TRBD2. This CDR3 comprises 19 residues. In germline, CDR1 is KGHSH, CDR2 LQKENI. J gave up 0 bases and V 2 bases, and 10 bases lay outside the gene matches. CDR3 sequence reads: CASSPKTSGLLSNTGELFF. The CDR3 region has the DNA TGTGCCAGCTCACCAAAGACTAGCGGACTATTGTCGAACACCGGGGAGCTGTTTTTT.

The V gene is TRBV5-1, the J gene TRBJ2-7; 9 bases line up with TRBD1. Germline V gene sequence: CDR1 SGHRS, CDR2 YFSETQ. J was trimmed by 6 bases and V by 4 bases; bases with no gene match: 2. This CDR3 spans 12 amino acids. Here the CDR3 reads CASSKDRGEQYF. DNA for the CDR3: TGCGCCAGCAGCAAGGACAGGGGCGAGCAGTACTTC.

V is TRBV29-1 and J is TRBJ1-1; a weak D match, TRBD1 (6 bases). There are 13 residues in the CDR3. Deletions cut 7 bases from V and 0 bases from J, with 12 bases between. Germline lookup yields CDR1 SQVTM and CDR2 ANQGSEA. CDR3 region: CSARTAMNTEAFF. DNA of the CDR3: TGCAGCGCAAGGACAGCCATGAACACTGAAGCTTTCTTT.

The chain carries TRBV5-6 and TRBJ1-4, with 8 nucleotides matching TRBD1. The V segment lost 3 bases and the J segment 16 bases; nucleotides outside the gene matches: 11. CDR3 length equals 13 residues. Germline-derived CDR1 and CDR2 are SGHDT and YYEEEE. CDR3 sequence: CASSYGTGAARFF. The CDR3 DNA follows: TGTGCCAGCAGCTACGGGACAGGCGCCGCAAGGTTTTTT.

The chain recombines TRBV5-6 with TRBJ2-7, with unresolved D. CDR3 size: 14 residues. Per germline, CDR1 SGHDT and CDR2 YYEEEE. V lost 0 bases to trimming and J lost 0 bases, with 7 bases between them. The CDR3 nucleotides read TGTGCCAGCAGCTTGGTACAGTTCTCCTACGAGCAGTACTTC. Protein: CASSLVQFSYEQYF.

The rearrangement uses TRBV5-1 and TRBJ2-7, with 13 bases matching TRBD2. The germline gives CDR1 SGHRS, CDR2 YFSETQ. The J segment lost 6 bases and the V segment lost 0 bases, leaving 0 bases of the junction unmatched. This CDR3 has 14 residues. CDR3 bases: TGCGCCAGCAGCTTGGGACTAGCGGGAGGCGAGCAGTACTTC. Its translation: CASSLGLAGGEQYF.

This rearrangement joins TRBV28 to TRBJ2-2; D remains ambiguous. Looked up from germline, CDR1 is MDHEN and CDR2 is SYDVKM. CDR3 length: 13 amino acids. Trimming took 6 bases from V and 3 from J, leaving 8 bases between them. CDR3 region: CASSSGDTGELFF. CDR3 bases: TGTGCCAGCAGCTCGGGCGACACCGGGGAGCTGTTTTTT.

CDR3 sequence (DNA): TGTGCCAGCAGTTCCTCCGGGACAGCCTTCGAGCAGTACTTC. It yields the protein CASSSSGTAFEQYF. The rearrangement joins TRBV28 to TRBJ2-7, with 7 bases aligning to TRBD1. Germline V gene data show CDR1 as MDHEN and CDR2 as SYDVKM. V lost 4 bases to trimming and J lost 6 bases; unmatched junction nucleotides: 9. The CDR3 length is 14 residues.

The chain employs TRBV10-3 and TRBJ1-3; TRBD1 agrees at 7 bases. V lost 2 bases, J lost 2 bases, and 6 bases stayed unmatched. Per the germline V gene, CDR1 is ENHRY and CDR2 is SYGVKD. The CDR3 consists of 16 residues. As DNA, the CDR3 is TGTGCCATCAGTGAGGCCGACAGGGTGGCTGGAAACACCATATATTTT. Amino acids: CAISEADRVAGNTIYF.

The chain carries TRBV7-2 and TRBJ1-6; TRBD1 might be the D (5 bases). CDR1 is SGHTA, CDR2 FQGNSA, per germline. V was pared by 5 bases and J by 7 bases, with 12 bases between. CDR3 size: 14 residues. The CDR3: CASSPGPKNSPLHF. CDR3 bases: TGTGCCAGCAGCCCGGGACCGAAAAATTCACCCCTCCACTTT.

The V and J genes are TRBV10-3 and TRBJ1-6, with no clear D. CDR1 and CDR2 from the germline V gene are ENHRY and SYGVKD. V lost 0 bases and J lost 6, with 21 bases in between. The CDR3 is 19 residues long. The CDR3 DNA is TGTGCCATCAGTGAGTCGAGGGCAGCGCCCCTTACCTTTAATTCACCCCTCCACTTT. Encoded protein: CAISESRAAPLTFNSPLHF.

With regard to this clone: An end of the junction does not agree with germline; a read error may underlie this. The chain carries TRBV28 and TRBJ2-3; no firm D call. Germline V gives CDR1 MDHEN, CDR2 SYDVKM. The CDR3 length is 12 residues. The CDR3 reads CASTTSTHTQYF. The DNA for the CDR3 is TGTGCCAGCACCACCTCCACACATACGCAGTATTTT.

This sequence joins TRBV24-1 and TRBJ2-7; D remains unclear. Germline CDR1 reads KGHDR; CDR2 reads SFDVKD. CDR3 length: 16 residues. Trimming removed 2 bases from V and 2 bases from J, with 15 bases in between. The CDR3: CATSDCGKINPYEQYF. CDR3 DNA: TGTGCCACCAGTGATTGTGGGAAAATCAACCCCTACGAGCAGTACTTC.

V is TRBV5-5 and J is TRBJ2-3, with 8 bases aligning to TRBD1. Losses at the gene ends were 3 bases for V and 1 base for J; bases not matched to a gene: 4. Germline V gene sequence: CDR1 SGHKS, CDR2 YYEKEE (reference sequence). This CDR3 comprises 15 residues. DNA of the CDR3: TGTGCCAGCAGCTACACAGGGGGTGGCACAGATACGCAGTATTTT. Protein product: CASSYTGGGTDTQYF. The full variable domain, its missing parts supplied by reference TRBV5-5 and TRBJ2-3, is DAGVTQSPTHLIKTRGQQVTLRCSPISGHKSVSWYQQVLGQGPQFIFQYYEKEERGRGNFPDRFSARQFPNYSSELNVNALLLGDSALYLCASSYTGGGTDTQYFGPGTRLTVL.

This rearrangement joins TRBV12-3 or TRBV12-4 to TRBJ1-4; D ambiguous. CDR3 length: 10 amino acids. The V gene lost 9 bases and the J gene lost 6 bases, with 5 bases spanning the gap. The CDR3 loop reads CASRDEKLFF. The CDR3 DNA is TGTGCCAGTAGGGATGAAAAACTGTTTTTT.

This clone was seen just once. The DNA of the CDR3 is TGCGCCAGCCGGGAGGCACCAACTAATGAAAAACTGTTTTTT. It encodes CASREAPTNEKLFF. The chain links TRBV5-1 to TRBJ1-4; D not certain. The CDR3 loop spans 14 amino acids. Deletions cut 7 bases from V and 0 bases from J, with 10 bases between. CDR1 is SGHRS and CDR2 is YFSETQ in the germline V gene.

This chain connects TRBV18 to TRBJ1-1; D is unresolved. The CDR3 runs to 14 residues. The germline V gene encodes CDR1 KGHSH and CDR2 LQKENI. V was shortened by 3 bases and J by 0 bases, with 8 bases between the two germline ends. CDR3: CASSPELMNTEAFF. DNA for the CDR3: TGTGCCAGCTCACCCGAGCTTATGAACACTGAAGCTTTCTTT.

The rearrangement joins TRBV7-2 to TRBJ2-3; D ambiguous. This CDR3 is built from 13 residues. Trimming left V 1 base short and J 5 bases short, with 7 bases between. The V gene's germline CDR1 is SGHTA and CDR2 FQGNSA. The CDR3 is CASSLVGIDTQYF. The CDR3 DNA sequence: TGTGCCAGCAGCTTAGTGGGGATAGATACGCAGTATTTT.

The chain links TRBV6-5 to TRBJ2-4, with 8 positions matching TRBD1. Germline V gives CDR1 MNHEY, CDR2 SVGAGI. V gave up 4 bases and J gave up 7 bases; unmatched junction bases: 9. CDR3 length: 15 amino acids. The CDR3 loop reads CASSSTGGFGNIQYF. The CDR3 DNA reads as TGTGCCAGCAGTTCTACAGGGGGATTCGGGAACATTCAGTACTTC.

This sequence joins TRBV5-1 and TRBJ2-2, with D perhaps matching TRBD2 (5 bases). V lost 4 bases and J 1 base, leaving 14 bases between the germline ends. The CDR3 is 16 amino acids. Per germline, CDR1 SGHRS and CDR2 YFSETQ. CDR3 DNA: TGCGCCAGCAGCGGGAGCCCGAATTTGAACACCGGGGAGCTGTTTTTT. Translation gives CASSGSPNLNTGELFF.

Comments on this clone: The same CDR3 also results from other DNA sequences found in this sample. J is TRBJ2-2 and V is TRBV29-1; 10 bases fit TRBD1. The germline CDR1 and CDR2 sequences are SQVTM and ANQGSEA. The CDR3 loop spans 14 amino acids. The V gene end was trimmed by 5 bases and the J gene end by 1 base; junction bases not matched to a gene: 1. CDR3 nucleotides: TGCAGCGTTAGGACAGGGGGGAACACCGGGGAGCTGTTTTTT. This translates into CSVRTGGNTGELFF.

For the CDR3, the DNA is TGCGCCAGCAGCTTGGACAGGGGAGCGAACACTGAAGCTTTCTTT. It codes for CASSLDRGANTEAFF. The gene calls are TRBV5-1 and TRBJ1-1; TRBD1 aligns across 7 bases. The length of the CDR3 is 15 residues. Germline CDR1 reads SGHRS; CDR2 reads YFSETQ. J lost 1 base, V lost 0 bases, and 3 bases had no gene match. Full variable domain (missing parts from reference TRBV5-1 and TRBJ1-1): KAGVTQTPRYLIKTRGQQVTLSCSPISGHRSVSWYQQTPGQGLQFLFEYFSETQRNKGNFPGRFSGRQFSNSRSEMNVSTLELGDSALYLCASSLDRGANTEAFFGQGTRLTVV.

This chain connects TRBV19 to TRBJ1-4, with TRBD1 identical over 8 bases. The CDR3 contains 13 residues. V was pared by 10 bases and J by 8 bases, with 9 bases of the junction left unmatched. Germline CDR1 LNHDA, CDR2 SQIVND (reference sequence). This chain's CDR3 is CATNQGAEEKLFF. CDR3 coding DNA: TGTGCCACTAACCAGGGGGCTGAAGAAAAACTGTTTTTT.